This TCR beta chain was observed in a study of shared clonotypes between healthy human individuals. Overall study: Donors had three CD4 naive, three CD4 memory, two CD8 naive and one CD8 memory plate apiece.

CDR1 and CDR2 (germline): SGHRS, YFSETQ. V was clipped by 1 base and J by 3 bases, with 16 bases between them. The CDR3 spans 16 residues. Everyone who donated was a Caucasian adult who lived in Nashville, Tennessee. CD4+ cells yielded CD45RA+ naive and CD45RA-negative memory subsets. The study ran the assay at deep level. Method: immunoSEQ multiplex PCR; TCRdb's copy keeps in-frame clones and lacks some. The data show millions of clones, about 92% seen once. The V and J genes are TRBV5-1 and TRBJ1-1; D uncertain. The sample was naive CD4+ T cells sorted from blood. Subset of the sample: CD45RA+ positively selected. This TCR came from a man in his late teens or twenties in good health. CDR3: CASSLSHSLTDTEAFF. CDR3 DNA sequence: TGCGCCAGCAGCTTGAGCCACAGCCTAACCGACACTGAAGCTTTCTTT.